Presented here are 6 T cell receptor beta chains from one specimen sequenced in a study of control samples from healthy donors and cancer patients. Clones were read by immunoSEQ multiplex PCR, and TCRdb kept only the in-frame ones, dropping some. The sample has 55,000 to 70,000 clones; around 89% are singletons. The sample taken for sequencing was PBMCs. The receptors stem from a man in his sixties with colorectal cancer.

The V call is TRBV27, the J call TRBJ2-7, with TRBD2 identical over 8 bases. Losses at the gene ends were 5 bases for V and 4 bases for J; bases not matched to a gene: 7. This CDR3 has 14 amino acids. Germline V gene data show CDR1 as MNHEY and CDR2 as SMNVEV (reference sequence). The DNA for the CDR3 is TGTGCCAGCAGTGCACGGACTAGCCCTTACGAGCAGTACTTC. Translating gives CASSARTSPYEQYF.

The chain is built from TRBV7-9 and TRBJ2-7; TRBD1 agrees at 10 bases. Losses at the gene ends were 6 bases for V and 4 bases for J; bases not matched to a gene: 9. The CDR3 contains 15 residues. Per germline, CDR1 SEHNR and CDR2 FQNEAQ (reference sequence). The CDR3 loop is CASSLSRDRGYEQYF. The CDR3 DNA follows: TGTGCCAGCAGTTTGTCCCGGGACAGGGGTTACGAGCAGTACTTC.

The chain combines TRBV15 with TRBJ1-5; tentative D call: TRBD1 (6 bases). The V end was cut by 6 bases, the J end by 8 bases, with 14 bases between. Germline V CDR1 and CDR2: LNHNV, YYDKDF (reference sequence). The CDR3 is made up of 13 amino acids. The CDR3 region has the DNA TGTGCCACCAGATTACAGGGCAAGGAGCCCCAGCATTTT. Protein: CATRLQGKEPQHF.

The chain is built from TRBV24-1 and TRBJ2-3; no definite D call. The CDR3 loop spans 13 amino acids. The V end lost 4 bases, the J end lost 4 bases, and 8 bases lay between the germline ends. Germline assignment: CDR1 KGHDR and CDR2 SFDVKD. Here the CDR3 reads CATSERHSDTQYF. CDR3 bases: TGTGCCACCAGTGAACGACACTCAGATACGCAGTATTTT.

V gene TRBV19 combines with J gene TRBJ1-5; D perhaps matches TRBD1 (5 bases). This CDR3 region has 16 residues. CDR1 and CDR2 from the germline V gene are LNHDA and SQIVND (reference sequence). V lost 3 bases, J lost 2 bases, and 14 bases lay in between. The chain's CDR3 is CASSMGWGAGNQPQHF. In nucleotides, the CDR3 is TGTGCCAGTAGTATGGGGTGGGGCGCGGGCAATCAGCCCCAGCATTTT. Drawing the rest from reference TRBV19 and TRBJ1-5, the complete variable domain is DGGITQSPKYLFRKEGQNVTLSCEQNLNHDAMYWYRQDPGQGLRLIYYSQIVNDFQKGDIAEGYSVSREKKESFPLTVTSAQKNPTAFYLCASSMGWGAGNQPQHFGDGTRLSIL.

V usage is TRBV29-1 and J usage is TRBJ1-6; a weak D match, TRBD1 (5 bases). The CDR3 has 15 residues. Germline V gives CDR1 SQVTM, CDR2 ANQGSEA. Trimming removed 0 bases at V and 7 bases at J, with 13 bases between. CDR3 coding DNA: TGCAGCGTTGAAGATGTCGTAGGGGCCAATTCACCCCTCCACTTT. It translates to CSVEDVVGANSPLHF.